This TCR beta chain was identified in a study of cytomegalovirus exposure and HLA in healthy donors (dated by TCRdb to about 2017). Notes on the research overall: In an earlier analysis of under 750 of the donors, 250 to 350 Gb of sequence data and some 120 million unique TCR beta sequences from about 190 million T cells were reported. The later analysis used no new phenotypic data to find candidate immune exposures, relying instead on TCR beta sequences and their occurrence across donors. Four to six DR-DQ haplotypes were handled as single units for association and clustering, since linkage in the cohort was strong. Besides the first cohort of 550 to 750 subjects, a separate validation cohort made up of 120 different subjects was used. Donor age, sex, ethnicity and CMV serostatus were compiled together with the repertoire data. Using immunosequencing, the study profiled T cell repertoires from 500 to 800 subjects and related those repertoires to cytomegalovirus serostatus. Among about 400 genotyped donors of the cohort, an average of approximately 200,000 unique TCR beta nucleotide sequences was sequenced per donor, of which about 18% were non-productive. High-throughput TCR immunosequencing, statistical association of individual TCRs with disease status, and machine learning were combined to predict cytomegalovirus infection status. Among the roughly 400 genotyped donors, roughly 80% belonged to the genetic ancestry cluster associated with self-reported Caucasian donors. The number of typed donors differed by locus: about 629-630 for A, B, C, DRB1 and DQB1; some 500 for DQA1; 606 for DPA1; and some 430 for DPB1. About 300 gigabases of sequencing data and some 85 million unique TCR sequences were included in an early release covering about 620 HLA-typed donors. The study aimed to test whether signatures of past pathogen exposure could be identified by cataloging public T cell receptors. All discovery cohort repertoires had been generated on a single sequencing platform. In a later analysis, previously published TCR beta repertoires from several hundred donors were re-analyzed and high-resolution HLA genotyping was added so that TCR occurrence patterns could be studied. HLA typing covered class I and class II loci at four-digit resolution. A later genetic analysis used genome-wide SNP genotypes for about 60% of the roughly 670 donors, treating that subset as a discovery cohort. In an earlier analysis of 587 of the donors, high-throughput TCR beta sequencing was used to judge whether each TCR beta V gene segment behaved as functional or pseudogenic. General findings and caveats noted by the study authors: In a later analysis, most CMV-associated TCR beta chains were found to appear HLA-restricted, with HLA associations seemingly driven largely by CMV exposure. When HLA alleles, especially DR and DQ, strongly co-occurred, attributing TCR associations to individual alleles was difficult. In a later genetic analysis, a missense DCLRE1C variant was associated with V-gene and J-gene trimming of TCR beta chains, and the association was replicated in an independent cohort. A later genetic analysis reported fewer N-insertions in productive TCRs among donors in an Asian-associated ancestry cluster than the roughly 620-donor mean. Linkage disequilibrium might explain the correlated functional status among segregating V segments, but an unknown experimental factor could not be ruled out. Because counts were too low, 15 to 20 rarely observed V segments, including chromosome 9 orphons, were excluded from the earlier analysis of about 500 of the donors. For the cohort, immune exposure information was limited to CMV serostatus. Presence/absence analyses assumed roughly uniform sequencing depth across donors, an assumption that may not hold. In vitro tests confirmed that three of the cytomegalovirus-associated TCR beta chains recognize cytomegalovirus antigens. A further reported finding was that TCR beta sequences accurately predicted the HLA-A and HLA-B alleles for most subjects in the first cohort. The 87-base-pair reads could not distinguish some IMGT-functional V segments, including TRBV6-2 and TRBV6-3, so those segments were excluded. A later analysis reported that several top co-occurrence clusters appeared linked to parvovirus B19, influenza, CMV and Epstein-Barr virus. This cohort had only TCR beta chains sequenced, and the lack of alpha or paired-chain data limited which features could be detected. It was suggested by the authors that the approach could potentially be generalized to other disease states and immunological phenotypes. In a later analysis, the rate of TCR association differed among HLA loci, with DRB1 alleles having the most associated TCRs and HLA-C alleles having the fewest. Across donors, most TCR sequences were observed very rarely, whereas some public TCRs were present in many individuals. The study gave a list of roughly 150 TCR beta chains associated with cytomegalovirus. In a later analysis, HLA-associated TCR beta chains were found to be more clonally expanded and to have lower generation probabilities than equally common non-associated chains. A cluster of highly shared sequence variants was judged likely to represent a technical artifact of the sequencing pipeline. In an earlier analysis of around 500 of the donors, most TCR beta V segments appeared in productive rearrangements about 87% or about 30% of the time, broadly matching IMGT annotations. In both the original and validation cohorts, the classifier was reported to diagnose cytomegalovirus status with high specificity and sensitivity. In a later analysis, some 17,000 TCR beta sequences were associated with specific HLA alleles at a false discovery rate of 0.05. Because HLA typing was missing for some donors at each locus, association tests included only the typed subset.

Clipping removes 2 bases from V and 2 bases from J, with 7 as the unmatched junction base count. The CDR3, from cysteine to phenylalanine, totals 17 residues. This entry keeps only the CDR3 DNA: 51 bases, framed from base 1. From a lookup of the germline V gene, CDR1 and CDR2 are MGHRA and YSYEKL. With respect to this clone: Its antigen is not yet known.

In total, just over 650 healthy bone marrow donors made up the cohort. All cohort members were sampled while nominally healthy, although unrecorded immune exposures were likely present. The donor tested CMV seronegative and was one of the 352 seronegative cohort members. Every donor gave a peripheral blood sample, and the peripheral blood mononuclear cells from that sample were used for TCR beta sequencing. Genomic DNA was extracted from the blood cell samples with the Qiagen DNeasy Blood Extraction Kit. The library was obtained by the immunoSEQ multiplex PCR assay. A mixture of 60 forward primers for TCR Vbeta segments and 13 reverse primers for TCR Jbeta segments was used in the multiplex PCR. The CDR3 region of rearranged TCR beta genes was amplified from genomic DNA by a multiplex PCR assay. On the Illumina HiSeq System, the amplified TCR beta libraries were sequenced as 87-base-pair reads. Per the original workflow: A later analysis tallied tens of millions of unique TCR beta chains across the roughly 610 repertoires, and around 10 million of those chains were shared by two or more donors. A nearest-neighbor algorithm error-corrected the raw reads and collapsed the reads into unique sequences, merging closely related sequences to remove PCR and sequencing errors. V, D and J gene segments were assigned by aligning CDR3 sequences to IMGT reference sequences. Each retained sequence needed at least a six-nucleotide match to both a V gene segment and a J gene segment. A rearrangement was called productive if the CDR3 had no stop codons and remained in frame with V and J, and every other rearrangement was called non-productive. Following IMGT convention, CDR3 was defined as the stretch from the second conserved V-encoded cysteine to the conserved J-encoded phenylalanine. The earlier analysis of about 500 of the donors excluded sequences that lacked an unambiguous match to a single V gene segment. In an earlier analysis of 450 to 750 of the donors, a V segment was called functional when productive rearrangements were above 56.7%, and segregating when the standard deviation between donors exceeded 5%. A statistical classification framework was built for diagnosing cytomegalovirus status from the catalog of TCR beta chain sequences. V and J gene assignment, in a later analysis, came from comparing TCR nucleotide sequences with IMGT/GENE-DB human TR gene sequences. A later analysis assigned CDR3 sequences and most-parsimonious VDJ recombination scenarios with the TCRdist pipeline. In a later analysis, every TCR beta chain was defined by the combination of its CDR3 amino acid sequence and its V-gene family, and reads without a unique V-gene family were dropped. In a later analysis, 550 to 650 highly shared, low-generation-probability nucleotide sequences were removed to address suspected cross-contamination and a sequencing artifact. For each public chain, a later analysis derived a clonal expansion index from normalized ranks of inferred template counts within each repertoire. In a later analysis, generation probabilities were computed with a VDJ recombination model fitted to out-of-frame rearrangements, and the resulting probabilities were checked against IGoR. Hypergeometric tests were used in a later analysis to score TCR-TCR, TCR-HLA and TCR-CMV co-occurrence, with a repertoire-size bias correction applied to the TCR pairs. To estimate false discovery rates, a later analysis permuted the HLA or CMV assignments 20 times. In a later analysis, co-occurring TCRs were grouped using DBSCAN, and TCRdist sequence similarity was added for clustering within HLA-allele-positive subsets. Repertoires with fewer than 30,000 or more than 120,000 public chains were left out of co-occurrence clustering, as were a handful of repertoires with anomalous nucleotide sharing. Drawn from immuneACCESS, this table holds only the in-frame rearrangements with V and J called that TCRdb kept. Clones are partly lost; checked studies trace under half to an unresolved V gene and leave the rest unexplained. The V and J calls and the clone size are those of that table, but D and trimming were determined from the DNA. This sample's listing comprises 150,000 to 200,000 clones. The ten most abundant clones make up over 1% of the sample.

Recombination joined TRBV4-1 with TRBJ2-1, with 9 bases in between that match TRBD1. The specimen sequenced was PBMCs. This sequence originates from an older woman in good health and CMV-seronegative. The nucleotide sequence is given as TGCGCCAGCAGCCAATTTGGGACAGGGAGAACCTACAATGAGCAGTTCTTC. The encoded protein is CASSQFGTGRTYNEQFF.